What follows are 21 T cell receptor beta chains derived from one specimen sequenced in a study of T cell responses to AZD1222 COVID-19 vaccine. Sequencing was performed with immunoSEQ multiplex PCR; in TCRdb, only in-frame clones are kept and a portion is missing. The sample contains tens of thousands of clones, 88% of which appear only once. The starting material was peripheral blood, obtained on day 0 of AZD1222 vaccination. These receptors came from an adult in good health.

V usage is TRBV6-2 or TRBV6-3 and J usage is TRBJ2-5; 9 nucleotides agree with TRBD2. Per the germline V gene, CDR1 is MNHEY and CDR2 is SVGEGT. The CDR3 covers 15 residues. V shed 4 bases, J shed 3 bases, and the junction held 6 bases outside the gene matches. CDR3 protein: CASSSRGRVEETQYF. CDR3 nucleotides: TGTGCCAGCAGTTCACGCGGGAGGGTGGAAGAGACCCAGTACTTC.

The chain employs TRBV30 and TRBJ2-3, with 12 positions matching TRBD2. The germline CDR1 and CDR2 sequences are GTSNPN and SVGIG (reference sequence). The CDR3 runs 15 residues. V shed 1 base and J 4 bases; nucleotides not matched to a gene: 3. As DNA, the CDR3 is TGTGCCTGGAGTGGTCTAGCGGGAGGGGCAGATACGCAGTATTTT. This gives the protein CAWSGLAGGADTQYF.

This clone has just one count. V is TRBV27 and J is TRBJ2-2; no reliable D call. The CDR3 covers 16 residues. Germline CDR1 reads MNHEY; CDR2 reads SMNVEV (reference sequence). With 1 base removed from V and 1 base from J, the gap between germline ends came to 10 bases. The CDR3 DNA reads TGTGCCAGCAGTTTATGGCAAACAATGAACACCGGGGAGCTGTTTTTT. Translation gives CASSLWQTMNTGELFF.

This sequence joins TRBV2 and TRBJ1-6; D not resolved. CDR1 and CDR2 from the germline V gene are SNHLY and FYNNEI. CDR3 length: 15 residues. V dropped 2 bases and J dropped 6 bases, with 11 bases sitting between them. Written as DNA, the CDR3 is TGTGCCAGCAGTGAAATCGGGAGTGGTAATTCACCCCTCCACTTT. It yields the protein CASSEIGSGNSPLHF.

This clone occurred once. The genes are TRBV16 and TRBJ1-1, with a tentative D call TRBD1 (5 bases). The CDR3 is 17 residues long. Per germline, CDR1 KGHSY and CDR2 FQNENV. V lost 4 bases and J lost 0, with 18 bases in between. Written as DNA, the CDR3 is TGTGCCAGCAGCCGGTCTAGGCTGGGACCGTTGAACACTGAAGCTTTCTTT. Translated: CASSRSRLGPLNTEAFF.

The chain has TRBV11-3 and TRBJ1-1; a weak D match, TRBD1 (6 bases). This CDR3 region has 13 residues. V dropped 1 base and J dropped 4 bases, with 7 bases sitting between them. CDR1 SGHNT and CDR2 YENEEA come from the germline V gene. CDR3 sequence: CASSLARGTEAFF. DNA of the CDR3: TGTGCCAGCAGCTTAGCCAGGGGCACTGAAGCTTTCTTT.

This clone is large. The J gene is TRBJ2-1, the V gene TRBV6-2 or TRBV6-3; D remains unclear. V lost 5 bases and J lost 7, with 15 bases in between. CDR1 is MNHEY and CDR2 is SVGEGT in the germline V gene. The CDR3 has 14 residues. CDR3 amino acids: CASSPFLEYNEQFF. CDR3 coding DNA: TGTGCCAGCAGTCCCTTTTTAGAATATAATGAGCAGTTCTTC.

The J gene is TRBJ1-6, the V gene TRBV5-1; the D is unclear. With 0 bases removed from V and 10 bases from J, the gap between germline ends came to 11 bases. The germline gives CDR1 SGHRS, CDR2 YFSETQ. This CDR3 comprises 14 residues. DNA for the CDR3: TGCGCCAGCAGCTTGGGGGCCGCGGTATCACCCCTCCACTTT. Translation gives CASSLGAAVSPLHF.

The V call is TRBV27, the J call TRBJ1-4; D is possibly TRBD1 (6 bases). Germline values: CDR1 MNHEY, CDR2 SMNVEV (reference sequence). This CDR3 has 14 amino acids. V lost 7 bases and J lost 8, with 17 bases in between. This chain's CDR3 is CASKSPGATEKLFF. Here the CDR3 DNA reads TGTGCCAGCAAATCCCCAGGGGCCACAGAAAAACTGTTTTTT. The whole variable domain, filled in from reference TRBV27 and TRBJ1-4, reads EAQVTQNPRYLITVTGKKLTVTCSQNMNHEYMSWYRQDPGLGLRQIYYSMNVEVTDKGDVPEGYKVSRKEKRNFPLILESPSPNQTSLYFCASKSPGATEKLFFGSGTQLSVL.

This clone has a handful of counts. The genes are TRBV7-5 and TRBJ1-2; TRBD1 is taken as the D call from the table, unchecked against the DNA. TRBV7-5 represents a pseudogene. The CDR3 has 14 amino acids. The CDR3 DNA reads TGTGTCAGAAGCTTCCCCGGGACAGGGGTTGGCTACACCTTC. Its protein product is CVRSFPGTGVGYTF.

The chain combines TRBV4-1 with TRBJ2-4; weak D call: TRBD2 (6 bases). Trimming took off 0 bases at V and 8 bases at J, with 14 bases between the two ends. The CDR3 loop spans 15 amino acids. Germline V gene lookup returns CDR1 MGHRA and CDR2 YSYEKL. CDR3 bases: TGCGCCAGCAGCCAAGATAGGAGGGGACTTGACATTCAGTACTTC. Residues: CASSQDRRGLDIQYF.

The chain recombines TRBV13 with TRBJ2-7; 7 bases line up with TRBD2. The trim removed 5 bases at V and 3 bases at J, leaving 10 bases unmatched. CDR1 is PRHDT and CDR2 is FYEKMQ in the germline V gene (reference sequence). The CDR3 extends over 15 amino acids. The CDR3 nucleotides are TGTGCCAGCAGCCACGGGACTACCGGGCTCTACGAGCAGTACTTC. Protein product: CASSHGTTGLYEQYF.

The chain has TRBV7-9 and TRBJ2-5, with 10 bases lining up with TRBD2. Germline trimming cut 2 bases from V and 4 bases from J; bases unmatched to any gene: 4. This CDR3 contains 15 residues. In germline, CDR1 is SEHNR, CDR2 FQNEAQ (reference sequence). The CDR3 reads CASSLLAGVRETQYF. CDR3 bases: TGTGCCAGCAGCTTACTAGCGGGAGTTAGAGAGACCCAGTACTTC.

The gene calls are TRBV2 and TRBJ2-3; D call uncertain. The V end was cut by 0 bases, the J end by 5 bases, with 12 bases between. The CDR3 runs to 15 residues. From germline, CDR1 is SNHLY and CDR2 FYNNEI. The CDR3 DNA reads TGTGCCAGCAGTGAAGCGCTCCTTCATGGAGATACGCAGTATTTT. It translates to CASSEALLHGDTQYF.

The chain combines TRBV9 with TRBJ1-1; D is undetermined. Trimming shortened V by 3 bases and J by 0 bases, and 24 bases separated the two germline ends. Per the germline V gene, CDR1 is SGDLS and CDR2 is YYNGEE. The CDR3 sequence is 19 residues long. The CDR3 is CASSEPRWEGALMNTEAFF. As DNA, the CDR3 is TGTGCCAGCAGCGAGCCCAGGTGGGAGGGCGCGCTTATGAACACTGAAGCTTTCTTT.

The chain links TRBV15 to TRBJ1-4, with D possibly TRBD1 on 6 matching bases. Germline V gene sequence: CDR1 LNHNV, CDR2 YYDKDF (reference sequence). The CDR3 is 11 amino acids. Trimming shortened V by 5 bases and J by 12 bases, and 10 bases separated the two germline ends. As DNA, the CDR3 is TGTGCCACCAGCGGGCCAGGGGAACTGTTTTTT. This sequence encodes CATSGPGELFF.

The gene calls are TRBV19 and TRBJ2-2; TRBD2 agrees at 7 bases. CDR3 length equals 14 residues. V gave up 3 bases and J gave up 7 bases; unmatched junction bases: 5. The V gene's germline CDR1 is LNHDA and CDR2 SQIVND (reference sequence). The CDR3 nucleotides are TGTGCCAGTAGTATTGTAGAGCGGGACGGGGAGCTGTTTTTT. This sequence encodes CASSIVERDGELFF.

The CDR3 DNA is TGTGCCAGCAGTGATACAGCAACTAATGAAAAACTGTTTTTT. Residues: CASSDTATNEKLFF. The chain combines TRBV6-1 with TRBJ1-4, with no clear D. Germline V gives CDR1 MNHNS, CDR2 SASEGT. V lost 3 bases and J 0 bases, leaving 5 bases between the germline ends. The CDR3 length is 14 residues.

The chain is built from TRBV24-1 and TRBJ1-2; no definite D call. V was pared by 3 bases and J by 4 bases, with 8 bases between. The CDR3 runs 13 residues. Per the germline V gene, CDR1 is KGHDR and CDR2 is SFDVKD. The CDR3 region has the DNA TGTGCCACCAGTGATACAACAGCCTATGGCTACACCTTC. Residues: CATSDTTAYGYTF.

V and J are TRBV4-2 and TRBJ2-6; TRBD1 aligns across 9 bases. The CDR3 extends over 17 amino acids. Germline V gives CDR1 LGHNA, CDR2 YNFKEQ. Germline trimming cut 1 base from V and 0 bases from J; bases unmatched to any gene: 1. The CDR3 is CASSQVGQGSGANVLTF. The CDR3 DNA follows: TGTGCCAGCAGCCAAGTGGGACAGGGCTCTGGGGCCAACGTCCTGACTTTC.

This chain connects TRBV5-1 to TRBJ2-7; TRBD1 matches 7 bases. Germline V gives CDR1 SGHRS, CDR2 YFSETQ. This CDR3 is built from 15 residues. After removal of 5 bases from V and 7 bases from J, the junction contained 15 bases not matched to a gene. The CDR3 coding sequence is TGCGCCAGCAGTGAACCCACAGGGGTTACGGAAGAGCAGTACTTC. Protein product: CASSEPTGVTEEQYF.